The T cell receptor (beta chain) described here comes from a study of blood T cell repertoires in COVID-19. Overall study: The study drew acute and convalescent COVID-19 samples from the United States, Italy and Spain. Nucleic acid was either cDNA or gDNA, and it came from T cells, B-cell-depleted T cells, or PBMCs.

Profiled with immunoSEQ multiplex PCR; TCRdb holds only in-frame clones, not every one. The sample comprises about 46,000 clones, 70% to 90% of which are singletons, and 25% to 40% rests with the top ten. This TCR came from a woman older than 75 with COVID-19, enrolled during active disease. The sequenced material came from peripheral blood.

CDR3 in amino acids: CASSPGGLVGELFF. CDR3 coding DNA: TGTGCCAGCAGCCCAGGGGGGCTGGTCGGGGAGCTGTTTTTT. The chain has TRBV7-2 and TRBJ2-2; a weak D match, TRBD1 (7 bases). Germline CDR1 reads SGHTA; CDR2 reads FQGNSA. Trimming shortened V by 5 bases and J by 7 bases, and 14 bases separated the two germline ends. The CDR3 consists of 14 residues.